This T cell receptor (beta chain) was sequenced in a study of regulatory T cells in long-lasting Graves disease. The table lists this clonotype with many counts. Arm-PCR of CDR3 regions with iRepertoire HTBI primers generated TCR beta libraries. TCRdb re-called the multiplex PCR reads with MiXCR, one entry per CDR3 protein. The sample lists fewer than 600,000 distinct CDR3 sequences; approximately 22% were seen once. Specified time point: persistent/refractory GD, antithyroid drugs over 5 years with positive TRAb. Making the TCR library involved RNA that had been extracted from PBMCs. Germline CDR1 and CDR2: SNHLY and FYNNEI. Trimming removed 4 bases at V and 7 bases at J, with 14 bases between. The CDR3 consists of 15 residues.

This receptor was identified in a female donor with Graves disease. The starting material was peripheral blood mononuclear cells (PBMCs), obtained when the disease was refractory, from a patient treated with antithyroid drugs. The V call is TRBV2, the J call TRBJ1-6, with D perhaps TRBD1 (5 bases). The CDR3: CASSAQGWENSPLHF. The CDR3 nucleotides are TGTGCCAGCAGTGCGCAGGGATGGGAAAATTCACCCCTCCACTTT.